This T cell receptor (beta chain) was sequenced during a study of blood T cell repertoires in COVID-19. Turning to the study itself: T cells, B-cell-depleted T cells, or PBMCs supplied cDNA or gDNA.

As processed by the authors: Cell counts per sample came from amplifying reference gene primers. TCRdb keeps only in-frame clones here, not all; method: immunoSEQ multiplex PCR. That table gives V, J and clone size, and the DNA gave D and trimming. The sample includes 200,000 to 300,000 clones, 75% to 90% of them seen just once. Enrollees, about 18 to 89 years old, lived in roughly 24 US areas. Recovered Cohort 3 donors showed two negative PCRs, clearance, or symptom resolution. Comments on this clone: Other nucleotide sequences in the sample specify the same CDR3.

CDR1 is MDHEN, CDR2 SYDVKM, per germline. Between the trimmed V and J ends, which lost 1 base and 8 bases, there was a span of 6 bases. The CDR3 runs to 12 residues. The clonotype comes from a woman under 40 who had recovered from COVID-19. J is TRBJ2-1 and V is TRBV28, with D unclear. The source material was PBMCs or T cells enriched from blood (not recorded which). The CDR3: CASSLSSYEQFF. CDR3 nucleotide sequence: TGTGCCAGCAGTTTATCCTCCTATGAGCAGTTCTTC.